This T cell receptor beta chain was sequenced for a study of identifying expanded T cells in peripheral blood. No infections or other immune events were documented during collection. Germline loops: CDR1 DFQATT, CDR2 SNEGSKA (reference sequence). This CDR3 contains 10 residues. Trimming cost V 3 bases and J 4 bases, with 3 bases left between them. Of note for this clone: Its specificity is not known.

The assay was immunoSEQ multiplex PCR, and TCRdb's table has in-frame clones only and misses some. Of about 97,000 clones listed, 88% are singletons. Overall study findings and caveats: Two-week clone count variance significantly increased as total template count grew. Technical replicates showed roughly 1.2 changed clones; approximately 2 weeks 15 to 20; four weeks 19.

The sequenced sample was blood. The rearrangement links TRBV20-1 to TRBJ2-5; D remains ambiguous. The source of this sequence is a person aged 18 to 69 in good health. The DNA for the CDR3 is TGCAGTGCTAGGTCAGAGACCCAGTACTTC. It specifies CSARSETQYF.